This section outlines one T cell receptor beta chain sequence together with its context. The assay was immunoSEQ multiplex PCR, and TCRdb's table has in-frame clones only and misses some. The sample includes tens of thousands of clones, approximately 92% of them seen just once. Germline trimming cut 4 bases from V and 5 bases from J; bases unmatched to any gene: 15. The CDR3 is 17 residues long. The V gene's germline CDR1 is SGHKS and CDR2 YYEKEE (reference sequence). This specimen belongs to a study of tissue T cells after allogeneic stem cell transplantation. This sample comprised blood, obtained before transplantation. This sequence joins TRBV5-5 and TRBJ2-5; 9 nucleotides agree with TRBD2. This receptor was taken from a woman aged 35-75 years who later had graft-versus-host disease after an allogeneic stem cell transplant. The CDR3 sequence is CASSAGLALSPLETQYF. The DNA of the CDR3 is TGTGCCAGCAGCGCAGGACTAGCGCTCTCTCCTCTGGAGACCCAGTACTTC. The whole variable domain, remainder taken from reference TRBV5-5 and TRBJ2-5, is DAGVTQSPTHLIKTRGQQVTLRCSPISGHKSVSWYQQVLGQGPQFIFQYYEKEERGRGNFPDRFSARQFPNYSSELNVNALLLGDSALYLCASSAGLALSPLETQYFGPGTRLLVL.